Listed below are T cell receptor beta chains from one sample, sequenced in a study of blood T cell repertoires in COVID-19. Profiling relied on immunoSEQ multiplex PCR, and the TCRdb table lists in-frame clones only, not all of them. The sample lists about 44,000 clones, 87% seen once, with about 5% in the top ten. Sequenced: peripheral blood. These receptor sequences come from a human donor in a cohort sampled during active COVID-19. Each CDR3 is given with its conserved first and last residue. The D gene is left open where the match is weak.

>TRBV5-1|TRBD2|TRBJ2-1
CASSLASSGISFGNEQFF
>TRBV5-1|TRBD2|TRBJ2-3
CASSLGTSGKTDTQYF
>TRBV24-1|TRBD1|TRBJ2-1
CATRGPGQHYNEQFF
>TRBV28|NA|TRBJ1-5
CASLRGGKGNQPQHF
>TRBV14|NA|TRBJ2-1
CASNGRLGNEQFF
>TRBV6-6|NA|TRBJ1-5
CASKIDNSNQPQHF
>TRBV24-1|NA|TRBJ2-3
CATSDRTDTQYF
>TRBV30|TRBD1|TRBJ2-2
CAWSFRGQLAGELFF
>TRBV11-2|TRBD1|TRBJ2-7
CASSLSIIGQGAPYEQYF
>TRBV12-3/TRBV12-4|TRBD1|TRBJ1-1
CASSTGTGAAFF
>TRBV6-6|TRBD1|TRBJ2-7
CASRAAGQGAYEQYF
>TRBV24-1|TRBD1|TRBJ2-7
CATSDPGQGAYEQYF
>TRBV7-2|NA|TRBJ1-3
CASSPPGGNRNTIYF
>TRBV7-2|NA|TRBJ2-7
CASSWTGGAYEQYF
>TRBV5-6|NA|TRBJ2-1
CASSFGSRNEQFF
>TRBV5-1|NA|TRBJ2-5
CASSLSPGETQYF
>TRBV2|TRBD2|TRBJ2-7
CASATAGGLSYEQYF
>TRBV2|NA|TRBJ1-1
CASSLKGGTEAFF
>TRBV6-6|NA|TRBJ2-7
CASSPQGYEQYF
>TRBV3-1/TRBV3-2|TRBD1|TRBJ2-5
CASSQGRGQNQYF
>TRBV6-5|NA|TRBJ2-7
CASSSSRFYEQYF
>TRBV19|NA|TRBJ1-5
CASTAGGSRNSNQPQHF
>TRBV28|NA|TRBJ2-3
CASRNRATDTQYF
>TRBV9|NA|TRBJ2-7
CASSVGTRAYEQYF
>TRBV20-1|TRBD2|TRBJ2-1
CSASSGTGSYNEQFF
>TRBV7-3|NA|TRBJ1-4
CASSLMGRATNEKLFF
>TRBV11-2|TRBD2|TRBJ2-7
CASSTKLAGKDEQYF
>TRBV19|NA|TRBJ2-2
CASSVAWLTGELFF
>TRBV6-6|TRBD2|TRBJ2-1
CASSYGGLADNNEQFF
>TRBV7-9|TRBD2|TRBJ2-1
CASSYSSGSYNEQFF
>TRBV6-6|TRBD2|TRBJ2-1
CASNPSGGYNEQFF
>TRBV7-2|NA|TRBJ2-2
CASSLETSWTGELFF
>TRBV7-2|TRBD2|TRBJ2-5
CASSLARLAGLETQYF
>TRBV19|NA|TRBJ1-5
CASRPGTPLSGSNQPQHF
>TRBV30|NA|TRBJ2-1
CAWNYGRTRYNEQFF
>TRBV21-1|NA|TRBJ2-2
CASARDRGGTGELFF
>TRBV28|TRBD1|TRBJ1-2
CASSSGTAYMGGYTF
>TRBV19|TRBD1|TRBJ2-7
CASSTTGGDAREQYF
>TRBV5-1|TRBD2|TRBJ2-2
CASSPSGTSGRAVTGELFF
>TRBV7-2|TRBD1|TRBJ1-2
CASRPTGRNGYTF
>TRBV28|NA|TRBJ1-2
CASSLVQANYGYTF
>TRBV12-3/TRBV12-4|TRBD1|TRBJ1-1
CASSWKQGAEAFF
>TRBV25-1|NA|TRBJ1-1
CASSAMDLGTEAFF
>TRBV2|NA|TRBJ1-4
CASSDLSGHF
>TRBV6-5|TRBD2|TRBJ2-7
CASSLAGVSEQYF
>TRBV7-2|NA|TRBJ2-1
CASSPGQKQFF
>TRBV6-5|NA|TRBJ2-7
CASRVSYEQYF
>TRBV29-1|TRBD1|TRBJ1-2
CSVAGQGTNYGYTF
>TRBV7-9|TRBD1|TRBJ2-7
CASSTTGTYEQYF
>TRBV28|NA|TRBJ1-1
CASSFEGNTEAFF
>TRBV6-6|TRBD1|TRBJ2-7
CASGPPGQGSSDEQYF
>TRBV5-1|NA|TRBJ2-3
CASSLVSLVSSTGTDTQYF
>TRBV30|NA|TRBJ2-1
CAWSIGTPYNEQFF
>TRBV7-9|TRBD1|TRBJ1-5
CASSTGQVWDSNQPQHF
>TRBV11-3|TRBD1|TRBJ2-1
CASSLVPPGQGAYNEQFF
>TRBV11-2|NA|TRBJ2-3
CASSLGTSTDTQYF
>TRBV2|TRBD2|TRBJ2-1
CASRSGLATYNEQFF
>TRBV3-1/TRBV3-2|NA|TRBJ1-1
CASSQLAGANTEAFF
>TRBV11-2|NA|TRBJ2-1
CASSLAEGGFNEQFF
>TRBV18|NA|TRBJ2-3
CASSPPGGRSKDTDTQYF